The clone carrying this T cell receptor beta chain came up many times. The antigen remains undetermined. The data originate from a study of T cell repertoires in cytomegalovirus infection. Study context: Public TCR beta signatures provided an indication of both CMV infection and a matching HLA type.

The CDR3 totals 15 residues. Trimming pared 5 bases from V and 4 bases from J, leaving 18 bases between. Germline V gene sequence: CDR1 SGHVS, CDR2 FNYEAQ. Regarding the study as a whole: Adding up the frequency of public TCR beta families identified people who carried CMV plus the relevant HLA. HLA-C-restricted CMV clonotypes gave the most frequent clonotype in two of eight donors.

TCRdb analysed the reads with MiXCR anew, one entry per CDR3 protein. The sample includes approximately 630,000 distinct CDR3 sequences, roughly a quarter seen only once; the top ten take 8%. The rearrangement joins TRBV7-6 to TRBJ2-7; weak D call: TRBD2 (5 bases). The TCR comes from a human donor in good health (CMV status not recorded). Some clones in this sample may be carry-over from other donors' samples. The source material was CD8+ T cells from PBMCs. Written as DNA, the CDR3 is TGTGCCAGCAGCCCGGAGGTGGGTTCACGGTACGAGCAGTACTTC. It yields the protein CASSPEVGSRYEQYF.